Listed below are T cell receptor beta chains from one sample, sequenced in a study of T cells after yellow fever vaccination. One entry per CDR3 protein, called by TCRdb with MiXCR from the 5' RACE reads. The table has just under 600,000 distinct CDR3 sequences, 13% seen once. The sample consisted of PBMCs, taken on the day of the yellow fever booster vaccination. The receptors derive from a young man who received the YFV17D yellow fever vaccine. Each CDR3 is given with its conserved first and last residue.

TRBJ2-1 TRBV24-1 CATSGGGATTRIYNEQFF
TRBJ2-3 TRBV10-3 CAISDLLAGTSGSADTQYF
TRBJ2-7 TRBV29-1 CSVTLRSSYEQYF
TRBJ2-2 TRBV7-9 CASSRLGEETGELFF
TRBJ2-6 TRBV20-1 CSARGGSGANVLTF
TRBJ2-4 TRBV4-2 CASSQASTSGSITKNIQYF
TRBJ1-6 TRBV19 CASSTRPANSPLHF
TRBJ2-7 TRBV21-1 CASSKSRTRFSYEQYF
TRBJ2-5 TRBV20-1 CSASTAGGQETQYF
TRBJ2-5 TRBV28 CASSLSASRKTQYF
TRBJ2-3 TRBV7-9 CASSLKPGLAADTQYF
TRBJ2-7 TRBV5-1 CASSLRGVEQYF
TRBJ2-3 TRBV19 CASRGASGGADTQYF
TRBJ1-6 TRBV30 CAWSLIQGGNSPLHF
TRBJ2-1 TRBV29-1 CSAGLAGDEQFF
TRBJ1-2 TRBV25-1 CASSFSYGYTF
TRBJ2-1 TRBV6-5 CATSGSPSEQFF
TRBJ2-4 TRBV7-9 CASSLLAGAPWDIQYF
TRBJ1-2 TRBV11-2 CASSSRGGQANYGYTF
TRBJ1-2 TRBV19 CASSINNFNYGYTF
TRBJ2-5 TRBV14 CASSQVGLAGGETQYF
TRBJ2-7 TRBV5-5 CASSLGTSGIYEQYF
TRBJ2-1 TRBV20-1 CSARDLGRSSYNEQFF
TRBJ2-2 TRBV5-1 CASSRVTRENAGELFF
TRBJ1-3 TRBV6-1 CASSLGQASRGNTIYF
TRBJ2-1 TRBV20-1 CSATRTTGVYEQFF
TRBJ2-6 TRBV27 CASSLSTGANVLTF
TRBJ2-3 TRBV20-1 CSAPRPGLAGTGDTQYF
TRBJ1-3 TRBV5-6 CASSLFPAPGNTIYF
TRBJ2-3 TRBV7-6 CASSLVPSGTDTQYF
TRBJ2-7 TRBV29-1 CSVEATGTEQYF
TRBJ2-2 TRBV4-3 CASSPLAGGTGELFF
TRBJ2-1 TRBV6-5 CASSWGRVSWNEQFF
TRBJ1-5 TRBV29-1 CSVEENPNQPQHF
TRBJ1-4 TRBV4-3 CASSQLFRDLNEKLFF
TRBJ2-5 TRBV27 CASSLSWGRGETQYF
TRBJ1-1 TRBV20-1 CSARGTVRATEAFF
TRBJ2-3 TRBV7-8 CASSLGPPSTDTQYF
TRBJ2-7 TRBV27 CASSFGQGLIYEQYF
TRBJ2-7 TRBV29-1 CSVDASGSDEQYF
TRBJ1-2 TRBV6-1 CASTGQGPNYGYTF
TRBJ2-1 TRBV11-2 CASSLVGRENYNEQFF
TRBJ2-2 TRBV7-8 CASSLVSVSNTGELFF
TRBJ2-5 TRBV20-1 CSAPMFHAGSQTQYF
TRBJ2-5 TRBV10-3 CAVSGVGLAGETQYF
TRBJ1-3 TRBV3-1 CASSQAGPGNTIYF
TRBJ2-7 TRBV12-3/TRBV12-4 CASSYLSLEGEQYF
TRBJ2-7 TRBV9 CASSVGGTGLSPVPYEQYF
TRBJ2-7 TRBV6-1 CASTAYRSYEQYF